These 14 T cell receptor beta chains were all obtained from the same sample, sequenced in a study of CD8+CD57+ T cells in acquired aplastic anemia. Profiling of TCR beta VDJ combinations and CDR3 sequences used genomic DNA as template. In TCRdb, the reads were re-called with MiXCR into one record per CDR3 protein. The profile shows 200,000 to 300,000 distinct CDR3 sequences, approximately 86% of them singletons. It was patients with CD8+CD57+ cell expansion by flow cytometry who were chosen for sequencing. Sequenced: sorted CD4+, CD8+, or CD8+CD57+ T cells (not recorded which) from PBMCs. These receptors all come from a human donor with aplastic anemia.

This clonotype has just one count. The chain has TRBV7-8 and TRBJ2-7; 7 bases fit TRBD2. This CDR3 comprises 14 residues. Germline V gene sequence: CDR1 SGHVS, CDR2 FQNEAQ. V lost 0 bases and J lost 9; bases outside the gene matches: 8. CDR3: CASSLAGGDDAQYF. DNA for the CDR3: TGTGCCAGCAGCTTAGCGGGAGGGGACGATGCGCAGTACTTC.

About this clonotype itself: This is likely a read error, given that the CDR3 carries no conserved phenylalanine or tryptophan at its end. The limits of the CDR3 on the DNA are not certain, so only TCRdb's listed CDR3 is given. This chain links TRBV7-9 with TRBJ2-1; TRBD2, the table's D call, lacks a check against the DNA. A total of 13 residues make up the CDR3, ends included. CDR1 is SEHNR, CDR2 FQNEAQ, per germline (reference sequence). CDR3 region: CASSFQRIRGRDE.

The V call is TRBV5-4, the J call TRBJ1-2; D is unclear. This CDR3 is 12 amino acids long. CDR1 is SGHNT, CDR2 YYREEE, per germline (reference sequence). V gave up 1 base and J gave up 6 bases, with 7 bases separating them. The CDR3 DNA sequence: TGTGCCAGCAGCTTGCGGGAGAATGGCTACACCTTC. Its protein is CASSLRENGYTF.

A note on this clonotype: Since the CDR3 does not end with the conserved phenylalanine or tryptophan, this likely comes from a read error. The DNA is left out, because the CDR3 cannot be placed on it with certainty; the CDR3 is given as TCRdb lists it. The chain uses TRBV7-9 and TRBJ1-5. The germline CDR1 and CDR2 sequences are SEHNR and FQNEAQ (reference sequence). The CDR3 has 13 amino acids, counting both end residues. CDR3 region: CASSPRPTHYEYT.

The chain has TRBV11-3 and TRBJ2-1, with D maybe TRBD1 (5 bases). The germline V gene has CDR1 SGHNT and CDR2 YENEEA. The CDR3 extends over 15 amino acids. Trimming shortened V by 0 bases and J by 7 bases, and 13 bases separated the two germline ends. The CDR3 here is CASSLDLTAENEQFF. CDR3 bases: TGTGCCAGCAGCTTAGATCTGACAGCCGAGAATGAGCAGTTCTTC.

In its sample, this clonotype was seen a few times. This chain links TRBV13 with TRBJ1-2; TRBD1 is a possible D gene (5 bases). CDR3 size: 15 residues. The germline gives CDR1 PRHDT, CDR2 FYEKMQ (reference sequence). V gave up 4 bases and J gave up 5 bases, with 17 bases separating them. CDR3 residues: CASSSRDGLVYGYTF. CDR3 coding DNA: TGTGCCAGCAGCTCACGGGACGGGCTCGTATATGGCTACACCTTC.

As regards this clonotype: One end of the junction is discordant with germline, which a read error may explain. This chain links TRBV7-3 with TRBJ1-2; TRBD1 is a possible D gene (5 bases). The CDR3 sequence is 16 residues long. Germline V gene lookup returns CDR1 SGHTA and CDR2 FQGTGA. The CDR3 spells CASSLERGRLVYGYTF. In DNA, the CDR3 is TGTGCCAGCAGCTTGGAGAGGGGTCGGCTCGTATATGGTTACACCTTC.

The chain recombines TRBV29-1 with TRBJ2-3; 8 bases align to TRBD2. J lost 3 bases, V lost 7 bases, and 3 bases had no gene match. This CDR3 has 12 residues. Germline CDR1 is SQVTM and CDR2 is ANQGSEA. The CDR3 nucleotides are TGCAGCGGTGGCGGGGGGACAGATACGCAGTATTTT. As protein: CSGGGGTDTQYF.

Regarding this clonotype: Here the CDR3 omits its conserved ending phenylalanine or tryptophan, so a read error is the likely source. It is unclear where the CDR3 begins or ends on the DNA, so no DNA is shown, and the CDR3 is as TCRdb lists it. The chain has TRBV9 and TRBJ1-5; TRBD1, as called in the table, went unchecked against the DNA. The CDR3 extends over 13 residues, inclusive of both ends. Germline V gene sequence: CDR1 SGDLS, CDR2 YYNGEE. Here the CDR3 reads CASSQTGTNPQHV.

The CDR3 region is CASIGQRGTPLHF. CDR3 bases: TGTGCCAGCATTGGACAGAGAGGGACACCCCTCCACTTT. V gene TRBV2 combines with J gene TRBJ1-6, with D perhaps matching TRBD1 (6 bases). The CDR3 consists of 13 residues. Germline CDR1 is SNHLY and CDR2 is FYNNEI. Trimming shortened V by 7 bases and J by 11 bases, and 15 bases separated the two germline ends.

This rearrangement joins TRBV5-1 to TRBJ2-7; the D gene could be TRBD1 or TRBD2 (5 bases each). V lost 0 bases and J lost 1, with 20 bases in between. CDR1 is SGHRS, CDR2 YFSETQ, per germline. This CDR3 has 18 amino acids. The CDR3 spells CASSLERSGSALSYEQYV. CDR3 sequence (DNA): TGCGCCAGCAGCTTGGAGCGGTCAGGGTCAGCCCTTTCCTACGAGCAGTACGTC.

This chain joins TRBV24-1 and TRBJ1-2; D is unclear. The V end lost 4 bases, the J end lost 5 bases, and 7 bases lay between the germline ends. Per germline, CDR1 KGHDR and CDR2 SFDVKD. The CDR3 loop spans 12 amino acids. CDR3 DNA sequence: TGTGCCACCAGTGACTCCGTTTATGGCTACACCTTC. Its protein is CATSDSVYGYTF.

Concerning this clonotype itself: Compared with germline, one end of the junction differs, possibly owing to a read error. The chain has TRBV5-1 and TRBJ2-3, with a tentative D call TRBD2 (6 bases). Per the germline V gene, CDR1 is SGHRS and CDR2 is YFSETQ. CDR3 length equals 13 residues. As DNA, the CDR3 is TGTGCCAGCAGCTTTGCTAGCGCAGTGAGGCAGTATTTT. Translation: CASSFASAVRQYF.

The chain is built from TRBV10-3 and TRBJ1-2, with D possibly matching TRBD1 (6 bases). The CDR3 runs 11 residues. V was shortened by 10 bases and J by 8 bases, with 14 bases between the two germline ends. Per germline, CDR1 ENHRY and CDR2 SYGVKD. The CDR3 protein is CASSPGVGYTF. DNA for the CDR3: TGTGCCAGCAGCCCAGGGGTCGGCTACACCTTC.